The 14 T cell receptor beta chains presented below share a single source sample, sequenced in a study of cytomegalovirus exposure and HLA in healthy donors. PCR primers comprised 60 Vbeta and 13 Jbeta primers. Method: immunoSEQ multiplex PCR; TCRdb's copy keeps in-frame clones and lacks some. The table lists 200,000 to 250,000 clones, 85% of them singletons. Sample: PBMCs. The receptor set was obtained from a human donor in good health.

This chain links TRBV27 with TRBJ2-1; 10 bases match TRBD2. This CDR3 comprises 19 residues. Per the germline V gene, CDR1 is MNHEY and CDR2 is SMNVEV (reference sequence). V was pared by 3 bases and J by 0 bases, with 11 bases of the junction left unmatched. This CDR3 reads CASSFHRTSGTSSYNEQFF. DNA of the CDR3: TGTGCCAGCAGTTTCCACCGAACTAGCGGGACTAGCTCCTACAATGAGCAGTTCTTC.

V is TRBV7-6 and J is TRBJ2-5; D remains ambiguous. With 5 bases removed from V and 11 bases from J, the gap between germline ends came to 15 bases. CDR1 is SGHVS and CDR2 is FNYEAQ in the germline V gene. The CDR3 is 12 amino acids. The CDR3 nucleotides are TGTGCCAGCAGCCAAGTTCCAACGGAGCAGTACTTC. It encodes CASSQVPTEQYF.

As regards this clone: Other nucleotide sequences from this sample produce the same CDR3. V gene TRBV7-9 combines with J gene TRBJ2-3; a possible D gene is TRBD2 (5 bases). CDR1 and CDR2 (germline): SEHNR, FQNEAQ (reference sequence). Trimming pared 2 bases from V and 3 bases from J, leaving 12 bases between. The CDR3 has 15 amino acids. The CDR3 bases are TGTGCCAGCAGCTTAAGTCTAGCTGGGACAGATACGCAGTATTTT. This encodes CASSLSLAGTDTQYF.

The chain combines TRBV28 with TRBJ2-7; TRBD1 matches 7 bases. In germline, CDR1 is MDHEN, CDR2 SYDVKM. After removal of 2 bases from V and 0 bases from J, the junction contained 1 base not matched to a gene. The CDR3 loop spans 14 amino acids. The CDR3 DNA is TGTGCCAGCAGTTTAGGGACAGCCTCCTACGAGCAGTACTTC. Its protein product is CASSLGTASYEQYF.

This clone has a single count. The CDR3 loop reads CASSVDRGSYNEQFF. Written as DNA, the CDR3 is TGCGCCAGCAGCGTCGACAGGGGCTCCTACAATGAGCAGTTCTTC. This rearrangement joins TRBV5-1 to TRBJ2-1; the match to TRBD1 covers 8 bases. The germline V gene has CDR1 SGHRS and CDR2 YFSETQ. This CDR3 comprises 15 residues. V trimming: 4 bases; J trimming: 0 bases; junction bases outside the gene matches: 3.

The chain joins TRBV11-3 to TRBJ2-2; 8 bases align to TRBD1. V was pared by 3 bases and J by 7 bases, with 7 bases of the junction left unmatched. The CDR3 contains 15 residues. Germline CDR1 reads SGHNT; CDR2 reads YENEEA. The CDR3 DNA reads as TGTGCCAGCAGCTTGGGCAGGGGGCGGGTCGGGGAGCTGTTTTTT. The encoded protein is CASSLGRGRVGELFF. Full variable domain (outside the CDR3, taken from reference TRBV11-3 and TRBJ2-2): EAGVVQSPRYKIIEKKQPVAFWCNPISGHNTLYWYLQNLGQGPELLIRYENEEAVDDSQLPKDRFSAERLKGVDSTLKIQPAELGDSAVYLCASSLGRGRVGELFFGEGSRLTVL.

CDR3 nucleotides: TGTGCCAGCAGCTCCGCAGGGTGGCGGGAGGGAGCTTACACAGATACGCAGTATTTT. Translation gives CASSSAGWREGAYTDTQYF. The rearrangement uses TRBV12-1 and TRBJ2-3; TRBD2 is the table's D call and was not checked against the DNA. TRBV12-1 is a listed pseudogene. The CDR3 is 19 residues long.

The CDR3 spells CASSPPGFYEQYF. The CDR3 DNA follows: TGTGCCAGCAGCCCTCCAGGGTTCTACGAGCAGTACTTC. This chain connects TRBV28 to TRBJ2-7; tentatively, D is TRBD1 (5 bases). V lost 6 bases and J 3 bases, leaving 12 bases between the germline ends. The CDR3 is made up of 13 amino acids. CDR1 is MDHEN, CDR2 SYDVKM, per germline.

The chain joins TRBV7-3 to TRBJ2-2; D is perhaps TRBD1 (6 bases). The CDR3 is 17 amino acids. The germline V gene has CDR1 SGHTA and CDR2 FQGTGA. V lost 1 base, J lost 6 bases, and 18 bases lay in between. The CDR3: CASSLKVTGMGAGELFF. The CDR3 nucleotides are TGTGCCAGCAGCTTAAAGGTCACAGGGATGGGTGCCGGGGAGCTGTTTTTT.

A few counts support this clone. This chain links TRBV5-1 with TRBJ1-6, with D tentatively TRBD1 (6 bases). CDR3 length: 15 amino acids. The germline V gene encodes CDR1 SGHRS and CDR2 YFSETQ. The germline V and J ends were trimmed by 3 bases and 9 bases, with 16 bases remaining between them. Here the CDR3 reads CASSSGTKGTSPLHF. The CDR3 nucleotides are TGCGCCAGCAGCTCCGGGACAAAGGGTACTTCACCCCTCCACTTT. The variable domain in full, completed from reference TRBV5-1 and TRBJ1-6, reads KAGVTQTPRYLIKTRGQQVTLSCSPISGHRSVSWYQQTPGQGLQFLFEYFSETQRNKGNFPGRFSGRQFSNSRSEMNVSTLELGDSALYLCASSSGTKGTSPLHFGNGTRLTVT.

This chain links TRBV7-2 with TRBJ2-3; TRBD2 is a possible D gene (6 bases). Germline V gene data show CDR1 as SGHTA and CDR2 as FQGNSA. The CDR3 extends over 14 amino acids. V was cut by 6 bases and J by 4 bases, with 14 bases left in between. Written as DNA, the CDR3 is TGTGCCAGCAGAATTACTAGCAGCGCAGATACGCAGTATTTT. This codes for CASRITSSADTQYF.

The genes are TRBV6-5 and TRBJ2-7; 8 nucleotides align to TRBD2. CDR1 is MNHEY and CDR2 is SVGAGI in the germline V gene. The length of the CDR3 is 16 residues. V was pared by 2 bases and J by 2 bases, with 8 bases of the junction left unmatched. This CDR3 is CASSYGVAGLTYEQYF. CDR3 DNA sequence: TGTGCCAGCAGTTACGGGGTAGCGGGACTGACCTACGAGCAGTACTTC.

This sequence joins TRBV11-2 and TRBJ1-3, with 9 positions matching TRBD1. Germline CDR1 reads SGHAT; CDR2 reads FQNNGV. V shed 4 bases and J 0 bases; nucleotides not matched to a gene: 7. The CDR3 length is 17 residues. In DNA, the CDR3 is TGTGCCAGCAGCTCTAAACAGGGGGCCGGCTCTGGAAACACCATATATTTT. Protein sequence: CASSSKQGAGSGNTIYF.

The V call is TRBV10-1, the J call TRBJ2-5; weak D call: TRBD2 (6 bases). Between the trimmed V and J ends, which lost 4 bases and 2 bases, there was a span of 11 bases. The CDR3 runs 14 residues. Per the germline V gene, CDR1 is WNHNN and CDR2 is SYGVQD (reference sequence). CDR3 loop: CASSVAETQETQYF. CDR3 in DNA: TGCGCCAGCAGTGTAGCGGAGACACAAGAGACCCAGTACTTC.